One sample yielded the 17 T cell receptor beta chains listed below, sequenced in a study of blood T cell repertoires in COVID-19. Sequencing was performed with immunoSEQ multiplex PCR; in TCRdb, only in-frame clones are kept and a portion is missing. The sample includes 90,000 or so clones, under 90% of them seen just once. The sample comprised peripheral blood. The receptors derive from a woman between 65 and 79 years old with acute or convalescent COVID-19.

This clone turned up a few times. The chain carries TRBV6-6 and TRBJ1-1; 7 nucleotides agree with TRBD1. The junction had 5 bases not matched to a gene; V was cut back by 6 bases and J by 1 base. The CDR3 extends over 14 amino acids. Germline CDR1 and CDR2: MNHNY and SVGAGI (reference sequence). CDR3 protein: CASRNRGGNTEAFF. CDR3 DNA: TGTGCCAGCAGGAACAGGGGAGGGAACACTGAAGCTTTCTTT.

This clone has only a few counts. The chain combines TRBV24-1 with TRBJ1-2; 8 bases match TRBD1. Germline-derived CDR1 and CDR2 are KGHDR and SFDVKD. Trimming took 4 bases from V and 4 from J; bases not matched to a gene: 7. The CDR3 extends over 15 amino acids. The CDR3 bases are TGTGCCACCAGTGAGCGCACTACAGGGGGCTATGGCTACACCTTC. Its protein product is CATSERTTGGYGYTF.

J is TRBJ2-4 and V is TRBV7-7, with 9 bases identical to TRBD2. The trim removed 1 base at V and 0 bases at J, leaving 16 bases unmatched. CDR3 size: 21 residues. Germline CDR1 reads SSHAT; CDR2 reads FNYEAQ (reference sequence). The CDR3 DNA reads as TGTGCCAGCAGCTTAGTAGTATTTGGCCTAGCGGGACCCCTAGCCAAAAACATTCAGTACTTC. Its translation is CASSLVVFGLAGPLAKNIQYF.

V and J are TRBV28 and TRBJ2-7, with TRBD1 matching over 7 bases. Germline V gives CDR1 MDHEN, CDR2 SYDVKM. Trimming took 6 bases from V and 7 from J; bases not matched to a gene: 9. This CDR3 region has 13 residues. CDR3 amino acids: CASRGTASGEQYF. Written as DNA, the CDR3 is TGTGCCAGCAGGGGGACAGCCTCGGGAGAGCAGTACTTC.

The chain links TRBV6-2 or TRBV6-3 to TRBJ1-4; perhaps TRBD1 as D (6 bases). This CDR3 has 13 amino acids. The V gene lost 4 bases and the J gene lost 11 bases, with 14 bases spanning the gap. Per the germline V gene, CDR1 is MNHEY and CDR2 is SVGEGT. In nucleotides, the CDR3 is TGTGCCAGCAGTTCTGAGGGGGTGGGCAAACTGTTTTTT. Amino acids: CASSSEGVGKLFF.

The chain combines TRBV19 with TRBJ2-5; 13 bases line up with TRBD2. CDR3 size: 16 residues. Germline V gives CDR1 LNHDA, CDR2 SQIVND (reference sequence). V lost 4 bases to trimming and J lost 5 bases; unmatched junction nucleotides: 7. CDR3 sequence (DNA): TGTGCCAGTAGTACCAGACTAGCGGGGGGCAGTGAGACCCAGTACTTC. Its protein product is CASSTRLAGGSETQYF.

The chain employs TRBV12-3 or TRBV12-4 and TRBJ2-7; D call uncertain. The CDR3 contains 11 residues. For the CDR3, the DNA is TGTGGTACAGCTTGGCCCTACGAGCAGTACGTC. It codes for CGTAWPYEQYV.

This chain uses TRBV5-1 with TRBJ1-3; 11 bases match TRBD1. Looked up from germline, CDR1 is SGHRS and CDR2 is YFSETQ. The CDR3 covers 17 residues. V gave up 2 bases and J gave up 0 bases; unmatched junction bases: 4. The CDR3 sequence is CASSFSGTGGSGNTIYF. CDR3 nucleotides: TGCGCCAGCAGCTTCTCCGGGACAGGGGGCTCTGGAAACACCATATATTTT.

The V gene is TRBV4-1, the J gene TRBJ1-1, with D possibly TRBD1 on 6 matching bases. CDR3 length equals 15 residues. Germline CDR1 and CDR2: MGHRA and YSYEKL. V gave up 4 bases and J gave up 4 bases, with 16 bases separating them. The DNA of the CDR3 is TGCGCCAGCAGCCCCCACGGACAGATTAGCACTGAAGCTTTCTTT. It specifies CASSPHGQISTEAFF.

In this sample, this clone turned up once. The chain has TRBV6-2 or TRBV6-3 and TRBJ2-2; TRBD1 matches 8 bases. Germline V CDR1 and CDR2: MNHEY, SVGEGT. The CDR3 sequence is 17 residues long. The V segment lost 6 bases and the J segment 5 bases; nucleotides outside the gene matches: 14. CDR3 region: CASSPRQGQGATGELFF. CDR3 nucleotides: TGTGCCAGCAGCCCGAGACAAGGACAGGGTGCAACCGGGGAGCTGTTTTTT.

This sequence joins TRBV7-2 and TRBJ2-6; D is undetermined. The V and J ends lost 5 bases and 0 bases respectively, with 8 bases between them. The CDR3 sequence is 15 residues long. The germline gives CDR1 SGHTA, CDR2 FQGNSA. CDR3 DNA: TGTGCCAGCAGCCCGGTCGTCTCTGGGGCCAACGTCCTGACTTTC. Translation: CASSPVVSGANVLTF.

The sample holds a few counts of this clone. This CDR3 is CASSQDTALAGVTDTQYF. The CDR3 nucleotides read TGTGCCAGCAGCCAAGATACTGCACTAGCGGGGGTCACAGATACGCAGTATTTT. The V and J genes are TRBV3-1 (or the pseudogene TRBV3-2) and TRBJ2-3, with 11 bases matching TRBD2. This CDR3 has 18 amino acids. V lost 0 bases to trimming and J lost 2 bases; unmatched junction nucleotides: 7. CDR1 is LGHDT and CDR2 is YNNKEL in the germline V gene (reference sequence).

Here the CDR3 DNA reads TGTGCCAGCAGTGATTCAGGGACCTACAATGAGCAGTTCTTC. Translating it yields CASSDSGTYNEQFF. This chain uses TRBV2 with TRBJ2-1, with D perhaps matching TRBD1 (5 bases). The CDR3 is made up of 14 amino acids. The V gene's germline CDR1 is SNHLY and CDR2 FYNNEI. Trimming left V 3 bases short and J 2 bases short, with 8 bases between.

This chain links TRBV28 with TRBJ1-2, with D tentatively TRBD1 (6 bases). V was clipped by 8 bases and J by 7 bases, with 14 bases between them. The CDR3 spans 12 residues. CDR1 is MDHEN, CDR2 SYDVKM, per germline. In DNA form, the CDR3 reads TGTGCCAGCGGAACCGGGACACCTGGCTACACCTTC. Translated: CASGTGTPGYTF.

The chain is built from TRBV7-2 and TRBJ2-1; D is possibly TRBD2 (5 bases). Trimming pared 6 bases from V and 2 bases from J, leaving 14 bases between. The length of the CDR3 is 15 residues. The germline V gene has CDR1 SGHTA and CDR2 FQGNSA. The CDR3: CASSRRGPTYNEQFF. DNA for the CDR3: TGTGCCAGCAGTCGGAGAGGGCCCACCTACAATGAGCAGTTCTTC.

The genes are TRBV29-1 and TRBJ2-5; TRBD2 aligns across 8 bases. Germline trimming cut 4 bases from V and 2 bases from J; bases unmatched to any gene: 6. This CDR3 region has 14 residues. Germline CDR1 reads SQVTM; CDR2 reads ANQGSEA. The CDR3 reads CSVAPGGGQETQYF. CDR3 in DNA: TGCAGCGTTGCTCCCGGCGGGGGGCAAGAGACCCAGTACTTC.

This chain joins TRBV18 and TRBJ2-7; 7 positions agree with TRBD1. V shed 3 bases, J shed 5 bases, and the junction held 7 bases outside the gene matches. The CDR3 is made up of 14 amino acids. Germline values: CDR1 KGHSH, CDR2 LQKENI. CDR3 DNA sequence: TGTGCCAGCTCACCTTCAGACAGGGCCAACGAGCAGTACTTC. This gives the protein CASSPSDRANEQYF.